Listed here are 25 T cell receptor beta chains from one sample, sequenced in a study of blood T cell repertoires in COVID-19. The repertoire was sequenced with immunoSEQ multiplex PCR; TCRdb's copy has only in-frame clones and lacks some. This sample has about 100,000 clones, with over 75% found just once. The source material was peripheral blood. The receptors shown here come from a human donor in a cohort sampled during active COVID-19.

This chain links TRBV6-1 with TRBJ2-7, with 9 bases fitting TRBD1. The CDR3 runs to 15 residues. CDR1 is MNHNS, CDR2 SASEGT, per germline. Trimming at V came to 3 bases and at J to 6 bases, leaving 9 bases not matched to a gene. Here the CDR3 reads CASSDLTGGQAEQYF. The CDR3 DNA follows: TGTGCCAGCAGTGACCTGACAGGGGGACAAGCCGAGCAGTACTTC.

V usage is TRBV7-2 and J usage is TRBJ2-2; D unresolved. This CDR3 spans 15 amino acids. The V end was cut by 6 bases, the J end by 4 bases, with 15 bases between. The V gene's germline CDR1 is SGHTA and CDR2 FQGNSA. The chain's CDR3 is CASSFQRGGTGELFF. For the CDR3, the DNA is TGTGCCAGCAGTTTCCAACGAGGTGGCACCGGGGAGCTGTTTTTT.

This rearrangement joins TRBV11-2 to TRBJ2-7; maybe TRBD2 (6 bases). V lost 6 bases to trimming and J lost 6 bases, with 21 bases between them. The CDR3 consists of 15 residues. CDR1 and CDR2 (germline): SGHAT, FQNNGV. This CDR3 is CASSPLSGHRGEQYF. The DNA of the CDR3 is TGTGCCAGCAGTCCTCTTAGCGGCCACAGAGGCGAGCAGTACTTC. Based on the CDR3 plus reference TRBV11-2 and TRBJ2-7, the full variable domain is EAGVAQSPRYKIIEKRQSVAFWCNPISGHATLYWYQQILGQGPKLLIQFQNNGVVDDSQLPKDRFSAERLKGVDSTLKIQPAKLEDSAVYLCASSPLSGHRGEQYFGPGTRLTVT.

This chain uses TRBV19 with TRBJ2-5; maybe TRBD1 (5 bases). There are 14 residues in the CDR3. Germline lookup yields CDR1 LNHDA and CDR2 SQIVND (reference sequence). V lost 3 bases and J 6 bases, leaving 14 bases between the germline ends. CDR3 bases: TGTGCCAGTAGTATTAGCAGGGTTGAGCAGACCCAGTACTTC. Translated: CASSISRVEQTQYF.

The chain combines TRBV9 with TRBJ1-1; the D gene is possibly TRBD1 (5 bases). This CDR3 has 17 amino acids. The V gene's germline CDR1 is SGDLS and CDR2 YYNGEE. The V gene lost 0 bases and the J gene lost 0 bases, with 15 bases spanning the gap. The CDR3 here is CASSVVSGITVNTEAFF. As DNA, the CDR3 is TGTGCCAGCAGCGTAGTGTCAGGGATTACCGTGAACACTGAAGCTTTCTTT.

The chain joins TRBV7-2 to TRBJ1-3, with D possibly TRBD1 on 6 matching bases. In germline, CDR1 is SGHTA, CDR2 FQGNSA. V was pared by 8 bases and J by 4 bases, with 12 bases between. The CDR3 is 13 residues long. CDR3 DNA sequence: TGTGCCAGCGGCCAGGGGAGCGGAAACACCATATATTTT. It translates to CASGQGSGNTIYF.

The rearrangement uses TRBV29-1 and TRBJ1-5, with TRBD1 matching 11 bases. The junction had 7 bases not matched to a gene; V was cut back by 5 bases and J by 7 bases. Germline lookup yields CDR1 SQVTM and CDR2 ANQGSEA. The CDR3 length is 14 residues. The CDR3 DNA reads as TGCAGCGTTCGGACAGGGGGCTATGAACAGCCCCAGCATTTT. Translating gives CSVRTGGYEQPQHF.

This rearrangement joins TRBV7-2 to TRBJ1-1; 9 bases agree with TRBD1. The CDR3 length is 16 residues. Trimming took 2 bases from V and 1 from J; bases not matched to a gene: 5. Germline V gives CDR1 SGHTA, CDR2 FQGNSA. CDR3 region: CASSLRGQGGNTEAFF. In DNA, the CDR3 is TGTGCCAGCAGCTTAAGGGGACAGGGCGGGAACACTGAAGCTTTCTTT.

This clone has a single count. This chain links TRBV9 with TRBJ2-4, with D maybe TRBD2 (6 bases). Germline CDR1 and CDR2: SGDLS and YYNGEE. The CDR3 has 13 amino acids. V was pared by 0 bases and J by 15 bases, with 16 bases between. The CDR3 region is CASSVGTQGGPYF. The CDR3 region has the DNA TGTGCCAGCAGCGTAGGGACTCAGGGAGGTCCGTACTTC.

The genes are TRBV10-3 and TRBJ2-7; tentative D call: TRBD2 (5 bases). Germline CDR1 is ENHRY and CDR2 is SYGVKD. The CDR3 is made up of 15 amino acids. V gave up 6 bases and J gave up 5 bases, with 20 bases separating them. The CDR3 nucleotides are TGTGCCATCAGAAAGGGAACGGGAAATATAGACGAGCAGTACTTC. It translates to CAIRKGTGNIDEQYF.

This chain uses TRBV7-9 with TRBJ2-3, with a tentative D call TRBD2 (7 bases). The CDR3 length is 15 residues. V was trimmed by 3 bases and J by 4 bases, leaving 14 bases between them. Germline CDR1 is SEHNR and CDR2 is FQNEAQ (reference sequence). CDR3 residues: CASSFVPGGPDTQYF. The CDR3 nucleotides read TGTGCCAGCAGCTTCGTTCCGGGGGGCCCAGATACGCAGTATTTT.

V and J are TRBV6-6 and TRBJ2-1, with 8 bases lining up with TRBD2. The germline V gene has CDR1 MNHNY and CDR2 SVGAGI (reference sequence). This CDR3 has 15 residues. J gave up 9 bases and V 0 bases, and 7 bases lay outside the gene matches. This CDR3 is CASSYSSGSYVEQFF. For the CDR3, the DNA is TGTGCCAGCAGTTACTCCAGCGGGAGTTACGTTGAGCAGTTCTTC.

V and J are TRBV11-2 and TRBJ2-1; TRBD2 agrees at 10 bases. The CDR3 consists of 16 residues. The germline CDR1 and CDR2 sequences are SGHAT and FQNNGV. V was pared by 0 bases and J by 4 bases, with 3 bases of the junction left unmatched. For the CDR3, the DNA is TGTGCCAGCAGCTTAGAAGCGGGAGGGAGGTACAATGAGCAGTTCTTC. It yields the protein CASSLEAGGRYNEQFF.

The chain combines TRBV5-4 with TRBJ2-6; 8 nucleotides agree with TRBD2. The CDR3 spans 19 residues. J lost 2 bases, V lost 1 base, and 11 bases had no gene match. The V gene's germline CDR1 is SGHNT and CDR2 YYREEE (reference sequence). CDR3 bases: TGTGCCAGCAGCTTGAAAGCGGGAGCCCGTATCGCTGGGGCCAACGTCCTGACTTTC. As protein: CASSLKAGARIAGANVLTF.

V gene TRBV7-8 combines with J gene TRBJ2-3; TRBD2 matches 11 bases. The CDR3 totals 15 residues. Germline V gene data show CDR1 as SGHVS and CDR2 as FQNEAQ. V lost 7 bases, J lost 4 bases, and 7 bases stayed unmatched. CDR3 residues: CASTPLAGVPDTQYF. The CDR3 DNA is TGTGCCAGCACCCCACTAGCGGGAGTCCCAGATACGCAGTATTTT.

This chain uses TRBV7-3 with TRBJ2-7, with D possibly being TRBD1 (5 bases). This CDR3 region has 15 residues. Germline loops: CDR1 SGHTA, CDR2 FQGTGA. The germline V and J ends were trimmed by 3 bases and 1 base, with 13 bases remaining between them. The CDR3 loop reads CASSLGQGMSYEQYF. DNA for the CDR3: TGTGCCAGCAGCTTGGGGCAGGGAATGTCCTACGAGCAGTACTTC.

The J gene is TRBJ2-7, the V gene TRBV4-1; D is undetermined. This CDR3 has 13 amino acids. The V end was cut by 0 bases, the J end by 6 bases, with 9 bases between. Germline CDR1 reads MGHRA; CDR2 reads YSYEKL. This CDR3 reads CASSQDSEVEQYF. CDR3 DNA: TGCGCCAGCAGCCAAGATTCCGAGGTCGAGCAGTACTTC.

V usage is TRBV4-1 and J usage is TRBJ2-7; D is uncertain. The CDR3 runs 18 residues. The germline V and J ends were trimmed by 4 bases and 2 bases, with 24 bases remaining between them. Germline values: CDR1 MGHRA, CDR2 YSYEKL. CDR3 sequence (DNA): TGCGCCAGCAGCCCACCACCTTGGGTTGGCAGGAAGCCCTACGAGCAGTACTTC. It yields the protein CASSPPPWVGRKPYEQYF.

This chain links TRBV19 with TRBJ2-7; D perhaps matches TRBD2 (5 bases). Deletions cut 5 bases from V and 3 bases from J, with 11 bases between. In germline, CDR1 is LNHDA, CDR2 SQIVND (reference sequence). CDR3 length: 13 residues. Here the CDR3 reads CASSPHSVYEQYF. CDR3 in DNA: TGTGCCAGTAGTCCCCATAGCGTCTACGAGCAGTACTTC.

This chain connects TRBV28 to TRBJ1-4; D is possibly TRBD1 (5 bases). The germline V and J ends were trimmed by 7 bases and 7 bases, with 22 bases remaining between them. This CDR3 is built from 16 residues. Germline CDR1 MDHEN, CDR2 SYDVKM. Here the CDR3 DNA reads TGTGCCAGCATCACGAGTTGGGCAGTAAGGGGTGAAAAACTGTTTTTT. Protein: CASITSWAVRGEKLFF.

The chain links TRBV3-1 (or the pseudogene TRBV3-2) to TRBJ2-1; the match to TRBD2 covers 11 bases. The germline gives CDR1 LGHDT, CDR2 YNNKEL (reference sequence). After removal of 2 bases from V and 5 bases from J, the junction contained 2 bases not matched to a gene. The CDR3 extends over 15 amino acids. The DNA for the CDR3 is TGTGCCAGCAGCCAACAGGGACTAGCGGACAATGAGCAGTTCTTC. It translates to CASSQQGLADNEQFF.

This rearrangement joins TRBV2 to TRBJ2-7; 13 bases agree with TRBD2. The CDR3 is 14 residues long. V gave up 7 bases and J gave up 7 bases; unmatched junction bases: 7. Germline loops: CDR1 SNHLY, CDR2 FYNNEI. CDR3 in amino acids: CASTGLAGVEEQYF. Here the CDR3 DNA reads TGTGCCAGCACCGGACTAGCGGGAGTTGAGGAGCAGTACTTC.

The chain carries TRBV28 and TRBJ1-5; D is perhaps TRBD1 (6 bases). CDR1 and CDR2 (germline): MDHEN, SYDVKM. Trimming took off 6 bases at V and 2 bases at J, with 14 bases between the two ends. This CDR3 has 15 residues. The CDR3 here is CASRSRSGGNQPQHF. The CDR3 DNA is TGTGCCAGCAGATCCAGGTCAGGGGGCAATCAGCCCCAGCATTTT.

The chain links TRBV7-3 to TRBJ2-1; 12 nucleotides align to TRBD1. CDR3 length: 15 residues. CDR1 SGHTA and CDR2 FQGTGA come from the germline V gene. Unmatched junction bases numbered 11, after V lost 5 bases and J lost 12 bases. The CDR3 loop is CASSPEGQGALRQFF. The CDR3, as DNA: TGTGCCAGCAGCCCCGAGGGACAGGGGGCCTTACGGCAGTTCTTC.

This clone was observed a single time. The chain carries TRBV5-1 and TRBJ1-4, with no clear D. The CDR3 is 16 residues long. Germline V gene lookup returns CDR1 SGHRS and CDR2 YFSETQ. V was shortened by 1 base and J by 8 bases, with 18 bases between the two germline ends. The CDR3 protein is CASSLNGGRREEKLFF. The CDR3 DNA follows: TGCGCCAGCAGCTTGAATGGCGGTCGGAGGGAAGAAAAACTGTTTTTT.